The clone carrying this TCR beta chain was counted a few times. Its antigen is not known. Construction of the TCR beta libraries employed iRepertoire HTBI primers in conjunction with Arm-PCR of CDR3 regions. TCRdb fed the multiplex PCR reads into MiXCR, producing one record per CDR3 protein. The sample includes about 470,000 distinct CDR3 sequences, around 20% of them seen just once. Per the germline V gene, CDR1 is ENHRY and CDR2 is SYGVKD. This CDR3 spans 14 amino acids. The junction had 2 bases not matched to a gene; V was cut back by 4 bases and J by 3 bases. This sample stems from a study of regulatory T cells in long-lasting Graves disease. Study at large: Persistent cases were those of Graves' disease that involved over 5 years of antithyroid drugs with positive TSH receptor antibodies. Study results and caveats: Compared with new cases, persistent Graves' patients showed reduced TCR diversity. With persistent disease, TRBV28, TRBJ1-2 and TRBJ2-5 were the favored segments.

Time point in this sample: persistent/refractory GD, antithyroid drugs over 5 years with positive TRAb. RNA from PBMCs was the source of the TCR library. Each of the patients was recruited from an endocrinology department situated in Xi'an, China. The sample here was peripheral blood mononuclear cells (PBMCs), taken when the disease was refractory, from a patient treated with antithyroid drugs. This TCR was sampled from a female donor with Graves disease. The rearrangement joins TRBV10-3 to TRBJ2-5, with 10 bases aligning to TRBD1. The CDR3 sequence is CAISVGTGEETQYF. As DNA, the CDR3 is TGTGCCATCAGTGTCGGGACAGGGGAAGAGACCCAGTACTTC.